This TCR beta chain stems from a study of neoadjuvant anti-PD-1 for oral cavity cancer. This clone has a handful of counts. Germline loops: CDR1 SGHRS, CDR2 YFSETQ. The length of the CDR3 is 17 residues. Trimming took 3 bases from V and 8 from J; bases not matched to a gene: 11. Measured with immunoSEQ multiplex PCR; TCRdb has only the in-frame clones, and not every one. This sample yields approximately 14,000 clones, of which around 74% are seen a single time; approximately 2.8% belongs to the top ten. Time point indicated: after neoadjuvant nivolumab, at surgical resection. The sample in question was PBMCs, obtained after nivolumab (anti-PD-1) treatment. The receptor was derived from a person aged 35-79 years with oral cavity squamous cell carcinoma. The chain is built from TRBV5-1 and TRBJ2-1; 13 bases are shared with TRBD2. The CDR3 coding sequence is TGCGCCAGCAGCTCCCTGGGGGGACTAGCGGGATGGTATGAGCAGTTCTTC. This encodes CASSSLGGLAGWYEQFF.